A selection of T cell receptor beta chains follows, all from one sample in a study of blood T cell repertoires in COVID-19. TCRdb keeps only in-frame clones here, not all; method: immunoSEQ multiplex PCR. This table holds 150,000 to 200,000 clones, 90% to 95% found once. Sequencing was carried out using peripheral blood. Receptors originate from a woman in her sixties or seventies with COVID-19, enrolled during active disease. The CDR3 runs from the conserved cysteine through the conserved F or W. D genes are given only for firm matches. The size of a clone is reported for some rows only, either as once, few or many, or as a class for expanded clones.

v_call: TRBV4-3; d_call: NA; clone_size: NA; j_call: TRBJ2-5; cdr3_nt: TGCGCCAGCAGCCAAGATCGAGGGTTGGAGACCCAGTACTTC; cdr3_aa: CASSQDRGLETQYF
v_call: TRBV6-6; d_call: NA; clone_size: NA; j_call: TRBJ1-1; cdr3_nt: TGTGCCAGCAGCTCGAACACTGAAGCTTTCTTT; cdr3_aa: CASSSNTEAFF
v_call: TRBV27; d_call: TRBD1; clone_size: NA; j_call: TRBJ1-2; cdr3_nt: TGTGCCAGCAGTGAAAGGGGGCACTATGGCTACACCTTC; cdr3_aa: CASSERGHYGYTF
v_call: TRBV27; d_call: TRBD1; clone_size: NA; j_call: TRBJ1-4; cdr3_nt: TGTGCCAGCAGTCCGTACAGGGGGAAGGAGGAAAAACTGTTTTTT; cdr3_aa: CASSPYRGKEEKLFF
v_call: TRBV14; d_call: TRBD1; clone_size: NA; j_call: TRBJ1-3; cdr3_nt: TGTGCCAGCAGCCGGGGACAGGGTCGGCACACCATATATTTT; cdr3_aa: CASSRGQGRHTIYF
v_call: TRBV11-2; d_call: NA; clone_size: NA; j_call: TRBJ1-2; cdr3_nt: TGTGCCAGCAGCCTAGGACAGCTCTATGGCTACACCTTC; cdr3_aa: CASSLGQLYGYTF
v_call: TRBV18; d_call: NA; clone_size: NA; j_call: TRBJ1-1; cdr3_nt: TGTGCCAGCTCACCGGGTCAGGGGACAATGGAAGCTTTCTTT; cdr3_aa: CASSPGQGTMEAFF
v_call: TRBV6-5; d_call: NA; clone_size: NA; j_call: TRBJ1-4; cdr3_nt: TGTGCCAGCACCCCTGGTGGACAGCCGAATGAAAAACTGTTTTTT; cdr3_aa: CASTPGGQPNEKLFF
v_call: TRBV3-1/TRBV3-2; d_call: NA; clone_size: NA; j_call: TRBJ1-3; cdr3_nt: TGTGCCAGCAGCCTGGCAGGGGGAAACACCATATATTTT; cdr3_aa: CASSLAGGNTIYF
v_call: TRBV12-3/TRBV12-4; d_call: NA; clone_size: NA; j_call: TRBJ1-1; cdr3_nt: TGTGCCAGCAGTATTGTAGTGAACACTGAAGCTTTCTTT; cdr3_aa: CASSIVVNTEAFF
v_call: TRBV6-6; d_call: TRBD1; clone_size: NA; j_call: TRBJ1-4; cdr3_nt: TGTGCCAGCAGTTCCCCCAAACAGGGGAGTCATGAAAAACTGTTTTTT; cdr3_aa: CASSSPKQGSHEKLFF
v_call: TRBV18; d_call: TRBD1; clone_size: NA; j_call: TRBJ2-7; cdr3_nt: TGTGCCAGCTCACTCCCCGGCTGGGACAGCTACGAGCAGTACTTC; cdr3_aa: CASSLPGWDSYEQYF
v_call: TRBV15; d_call: NA; clone_size: NA; j_call: TRBJ1-1; cdr3_nt: TGTGCCACCAGCAGAGTGGGGGCCATGAACACTGAAGCTTTCTTT; cdr3_aa: CATSRVGAMNTEAFF
v_call: TRBV19; d_call: TRBD1; clone_size: NA; j_call: TRBJ1-5; cdr3_nt: TGTGCCAGTAGTTCGGACAGGGAGGTACATCGCGGCAATCAGCCCCAGCATTTT; cdr3_aa: CASSSDREVHRGNQPQHF
v_call: TRBV12-3/TRBV12-4; d_call: TRBD1; clone_size: NA; j_call: TRBJ1-1; cdr3_nt: TGTGCCAGCAGGCGGGACAGACACACTGAAGCTTTCTTT; cdr3_aa: CASRRDRHTEAFF
v_call: TRBV12-3/TRBV12-4; d_call: NA; clone_size: NA; j_call: TRBJ2-1; cdr3_nt: TGTGCCAGCAGTGGGTTCGGAGGTGAGCAGTTCTTC; cdr3_aa: CASSGFGGEQFF
v_call: TRBV4-1; d_call: NA; clone_size: NA; j_call: TRBJ1-4; cdr3_nt: TGCGCCAGCAGCCAAGAGAGGCCTAATGAAAAACTGTTTTTT; cdr3_aa: CASSQERPNEKLFF
v_call: TRBV2; d_call: NA; clone_size: NA; j_call: TRBJ1-5; cdr3_nt: TGTGCCAGCAGGGGGGGCGGGGGCCTGACCGGGCCCCAGCATTTT; cdr3_aa: CASRGGGGLTGPQHF
v_call: TRBV1; d_call: NA; clone_size: NA; j_call: TRBJ1-6; cdr3_nt: TGCACCAGCAGCCAAAAGGGGGATAATTCACCCCTCCACTTT; cdr3_aa: CTSSQKGDNSPLHF
v_call: TRBV7-9; d_call: TRBD2; clone_size: once; j_call: TRBJ2-5; cdr3_nt: TGTGCCAGCAGCTTAACTAGCGGGGGGGCAGGAGAGACCCAGTACTTC; cdr3_aa: CASSLTSGGAGETQYF
v_call: TRBV12-5; d_call: NA; clone_size: NA; j_call: TRBJ1-6; cdr3_nt: TGTGCTAGTGGTTTCCCCGGGAATTCACCCCTCCACTTT; cdr3_aa: CASGFPGNSPLHF
v_call: TRBV5-1; d_call: TRBD1; clone_size: NA; j_call: TRBJ2-1; cdr3_nt: TGCGCCAGGGACAGGGGAGACAATGAGCAGTTCTTC; cdr3_aa: CARDRGDNEQFF
v_call: TRBV2; d_call: NA; clone_size: NA; j_call: TRBJ2-7; cdr3_nt: TGTGCCAGCAGTGCATCCTACGAGCAGTACTTC; cdr3_aa: CASSASYEQYF
v_call: TRBV12-3/TRBV12-4; d_call: NA; clone_size: NA; j_call: TRBJ2-1; cdr3_nt: TGTGCCAGCAGTTTCCCGACGGAGCTAGGGCAGTTCTTC; cdr3_aa: CASSFPTELGQFF
v_call: TRBV4-1; d_call: TRBD1; clone_size: NA; j_call: TRBJ1-2; cdr3_nt: TGCGCCAGCAGCCAAAGTTCTACAGGGGGGTACGGCTACACCTTC; cdr3_aa: CASSQSSTGGYGYTF
v_call: TRBV6-2/TRBV6-3; d_call: NA; clone_size: NA; j_call: TRBJ1-6; cdr3_nt: TGTGCCAGCAGTCTAGCCGTCGGTTCGACCGGCTCCTATAATTCACCCCTCCACTTT; cdr3_aa: CASSLAVGSTGSYNSPLHF
v_call: TRBV6-5; d_call: NA; clone_size: NA; j_call: TRBJ1-5; cdr3_nt: TGTGCCACCCAGCCGGAGGGCTTTGTTCAGCCCCAGCATTTT; cdr3_aa: CATQPEGFVQPQHF